The 22 T cell receptor beta chains listed next were all sequenced from one sample in a study of cytomegalovirus exposure and HLA in healthy donors. 13 Jbeta primers and 60 Vbeta primers were used for the PCR. Profiling relied on immunoSEQ multiplex PCR, and the TCRdb table lists in-frame clones only, not all of them. The table records roughly 120,000 clones, around 74% of them present only once. The specimen sequenced was PBMCs. The receptors come from a woman aged 50 to 65 in good health and CMV-seropositive.

The V gene is TRBV28, the J gene TRBJ2-3; no definite D call. CDR1 is MDHEN and CDR2 is SYDVKM in the germline V gene. The CDR3 is 12 residues long. V was clipped by 5 bases and J by 3 bases, with 6 bases between them. CDR3 residues: CASSQQTDTQYF. The CDR3 nucleotides are TGTGCCAGCAGTCAACAAACAGATACGCAGTATTTT.

A few counts support this clone. V gene TRBV5-6 combines with J gene TRBJ1-2; D may be TRBD1 (6 bases). Germline CDR1 reads SGHDT; CDR2 reads YYEEEE. Trimming took 4 bases from V and 2 from J, leaving 15 bases between them. This CDR3 region has 15 residues. This CDR3 reads CASSIDRGGNYGYTF. The CDR3 DNA reads TGTGCCAGCAGCATAGACAGAGGGGGAAACTATGGCTACACCTTC. Drawing the rest from reference TRBV5-6 and TRBJ1-2, the complete variable domain is DAGVTQSPTHLIKTRGQQVTLRCSPKSGHDTVSWYQQALGQGPQFIFQYYEEEERQRGNFPDRFSGHQFPNYSSELNVNALLLGDSALYLCASSIDRGGNYGYTFGSGTRLTVV.

The chain combines TRBV9 with TRBJ2-5; 9 nucleotides match TRBD1. Germline V CDR1 and CDR2: SGDLS, YYNGEE. The ends lost 3 bases at V and 7 bases at J; junction bases unmatched: 13. This CDR3 spans 16 amino acids. CDR3 in amino acids: CASSGGTGYPGGTQYF. CDR3 nucleotides: TGTGCCAGCAGCGGAGGGACAGGGTACCCGGGGGGGACCCAGTACTTC.

Points on this clone: Sequence at one end of the junction differs from germline and may be a read error. J is TRBJ1-2 and V is TRBV6-6, with D maybe TRBD1 (5 bases). The CDR3 totals 12 residues. Germline lookup yields CDR1 MNHNY and CDR2 SVGAGI (reference sequence). The CDR3 protein is CAISDQGHGYTF. The CDR3 nucleotides read TGTGCCATCAGTGATCAGGGTCATGGCTACACCTTC.

This clone was recorded only once. This rearrangement joins TRBV11-2 to TRBJ1-6; no definite D call. The CDR3 spans 17 residues. V was shortened by 6 bases and J by 7 bases, with 22 bases between the two germline ends. Germline assignment: CDR1 SGHAT and CDR2 FQNNGV. CDR3: CASSSDSKWGGNSPLHF. The DNA for the CDR3 is TGTGCCAGCAGTTCAGATTCGAAGTGGGGAGGGAATTCACCCCTCCACTTT.

The chain has TRBV30 and TRBJ2-7, with 9 bases that match TRBD2. Losses at the gene ends were 4 bases for V and 7 bases for J; bases not matched to a gene: 8. The CDR3 covers 13 residues. Germline assignment: CDR1 GTSNPN and CDR2 SVGIG (reference sequence). This CDR3 reads CAWMLGAGGEQYF. The CDR3, as DNA: TGTGCCTGGATGTTGGGTGCGGGGGGGGAGCAGTACTTC.

The chain couples TRBV25-1 to TRBJ2-5; TRBD2 aligns across 8 bases. CDR1 MGHDK and CDR2 SYGVNS come from the germline V gene. The trim removed 8 bases at V and 5 bases at J, leaving 7 bases unmatched. There are 13 residues in the CDR3. The CDR3 DNA is TGTGCCAGCTCCCGGGGGGGCCTGGAGACCCAGTACTTC. As protein: CASSRGGLETQYF.

This sequence joins TRBV5-4 and TRBJ2-7; 8 bases are shared with TRBD1. The CDR3 loop spans 15 amino acids. With 0 bases clipped from V and 5 bases from J, the junction kept 7 bases outside the gene matches. The V gene's germline CDR1 is SGHNT and CDR2 YYREEE (reference sequence). The CDR3 DNA sequence: TGTGCCAGCAGCTTGGGACAGGGGCAAAACAACGAGCAGTACTTC. This translates into CASSLGQGQNNEQYF.

The chain carries TRBV10-2 and TRBJ2-3; TRBD2 matches at 7 bases. Germline values: CDR1 WSHSY, CDR2 SAAADI. V trimming: 2 bases; J trimming: 0 bases; junction bases outside the gene matches: 8. This CDR3 contains 17 residues. This chain's CDR3 is CASSEGFFSGSTDTQYF. The DNA for the CDR3 is TGCGCCAGCAGTGAGGGTTTTTTTAGCGGGAGCACAGATACGCAGTATTTT.

The CDR3 nucleotides read TGTGCCAGCAGTCAACCCCCGGTGACTCGCCGGGAGCAGTTCTTC. This translates into CASSQPPVTRREQFF. This sequence joins TRBV27 and TRBJ2-1; no reliable D call. The CDR3 totals 15 residues. Germline V lookup: CDR1 MNHEY, CDR2 SMNVEV (reference sequence). V was shortened by 5 bases and J by 10 bases, with 21 bases between the two germline ends.

The chain couples TRBV4-2 to TRBJ2-1; 11 nucleotides match TRBD2. Germline trimming cut 0 bases from V and 8 bases from J; bases unmatched to any gene: 6. The V gene's germline CDR1 is LGHNA and CDR2 YNFKEQ. CDR3 size: 16 residues. The CDR3 DNA reads as TGTGCCAGCAGCCAAGATCAGACTAGCGGGGTGTATGAGCAGTTCTTC. Protein product: CASSQDQTSGVYEQFF.

V usage is TRBV7-2 and J usage is TRBJ2-1; the D gene is possibly TRBD1 (5 bases). The CDR3 length is 15 residues. With 5 bases removed from V and 0 bases from J, the gap between germline ends came to 11 bases. The germline V gene encodes CDR1 SGHTA and CDR2 FQGNSA. The CDR3 spells CASSPVRGSYNEQFF. The DNA of the CDR3 is TGTGCCAGCAGCCCAGTAAGGGGCTCCTACAATGAGCAGTTCTTC.

The chain combines TRBV19 with TRBJ2-1, with 9 positions matching TRBD2. The CDR3 is 15 amino acids. V shed 2 bases and J 7 bases; nucleotides not matched to a gene: 6. Germline V gene data show CDR1 as LNHDA and CDR2 as SQIVND (reference sequence). CDR3 in DNA: TGTGCCAGTAGTATACTGGGCGGGGGGGCTAATGAGCAGTTCTTC. Translating gives CASSILGGGANEQFF.

V and J are TRBV25-1 and TRBJ2-3, with 12 positions matching TRBD2. The CDR3 totals 16 residues. V lost 5 bases and J lost 7; bases outside the gene matches: 10. Germline V CDR1 and CDR2: MGHDK, SYGVNS. The CDR3: CASSPSSGGAEYTQYF. The CDR3 region has the DNA TGTGCCAGCAGTCCCTCTAGCGGGGGGGCGGAATATACGCAGTATTTT.

V usage is TRBV14 and J usage is TRBJ1-2; D is possibly TRBD1 (5 bases). The CDR3 has 15 amino acids. V lost 0 bases and J lost 6, with 14 bases in between. Germline V gene lookup returns CDR1 SGHDN and CDR2 FVKESK. The CDR3 DNA is TGTGCCAGCAGCCAAGATTCGGCAGGGCGAAATGGCTACACCTTC. It is translated as CASSQDSAGRNGYTF.

The chain is built from TRBV5-1 and TRBJ2-3; perhaps TRBD1 as D (5 bases). The CDR3 spans 15 residues. V was shortened by 1 base and J by 3 bases, with 12 bases between the two germline ends. Germline lookup yields CDR1 SGHRS and CDR2 YFSETQ. CDR3 amino acids: CASSLTQGLTDTQYF. In DNA, the CDR3 is TGCGCCAGCAGCTTGACCCAGGGTTTAACAGATACGCAGTATTTT.

CDR3 residues: CASRPITGATNEKLFF. Here the CDR3 DNA reads TGTGCCAGTAGACCGATAACAGGGGCAACTAATGAAAAACTGTTTTTT. The chain joins TRBV19 to TRBJ1-4; 7 nucleotides align to TRBD1. CDR3 length equals 16 residues. J gave up 0 bases and V 6 bases, and 7 bases lay outside the gene matches. Germline V lookup: CDR1 LNHDA, CDR2 SQIVND (reference sequence).

The chain is built from TRBV7-8 and TRBJ1-1; weak D call: TRBD1 (6 bases). Trimming took off 3 bases at V and 4 bases at J, with 15 bases between the two ends. The CDR3 totals 15 residues. From germline, CDR1 is SGHVS and CDR2 FQNEAQ. DNA of the CDR3: TGTGCCAGCAGCTTCAACGGGGTAGGGGGCACTGAAGCTTTCTTT. Its protein product is CASSFNGVGGTEAFF. Variable domain in full (rest from reference TRBV7-8 and TRBJ1-1): GAGVSQSPRYKVAKRGQDVALRCDPISGHVSLFWYQQALGQGPEFLTYFQNEAQLDKSGLPSDRFFAERPEGSVSTLKIQRTQQEDSAVYLCASSFNGVGGTEAFFGQGTRLTVV.

There are a few counts of this clone. This chain links TRBV10-3 with TRBJ1-2; 12 nucleotides align to TRBD1. J was trimmed by 8 bases and V by 4 bases; bases with no gene match: 8. The CDR3 contains 15 residues. Germline CDR1 reads ENHRY; CDR2 reads SYGVKD. CDR3 residues: CAISGGTGGAEGYTF. Here the CDR3 DNA reads TGTGCCATCAGTGGGGGGACAGGGGGCGCGGAGGGCTACACCTTC.

The rearrangement joins TRBV2 to TRBJ2-5; a possible D gene is TRBD2 (7 bases). V was trimmed by 6 bases and J by 4 bases, leaving 18 bases between them. CDR1 is SNHLY, CDR2 FYNNEI, per germline. The CDR3 extends over 15 amino acids. This CDR3 reads CASSGGLGGGETQYF. For the CDR3, the DNA is TGTGCCAGCAGCGGCGGTCTGGGAGGGGGAGAGACCCAGTACTTC.

The chain has TRBV21-1 and TRBJ2-6; the D segment call TRBD1 is taken from the table without a DNA check. TRBV21-1 corresponds to a pseudogene. The CDR3 covers 17 residues. The CDR3 DNA follows: TGTGCCAGCAGCAAATCTGGCAGGGGGCCTGGGGCCAACGTCCTGACTTTC. Translated: CASSKSGRGPGANVLTF.

This chain links TRBV12-5 with TRBJ2-3; 13 bases fit TRBD2. The CDR3 covers 20 residues. The germline CDR1 and CDR2 sequences are LGHNT and FRNRAP. V shed 5 bases and J 0 bases; nucleotides not matched to a gene: 14. Written as DNA, the CDR3 is TGTGCTAGTGGTACCAAGGGACTAGCGGGGCCATTAACTAGCACAGATACGCAGTATTTT. Amino acids: CASGTKGLAGPLTSTDTQYF.